These 30 T cell receptor beta chains were sequenced from one sample in a study of cytomegalovirus exposure and HLA in healthy donors. Repertoires were generated with immunoSEQ multiplex PCR, while TCRdb's copy carries only in-frame clones and drops some. The top ten clones hold 0.6% to 0.7% of a sample with about 82,000 clones, 85% to 95% of them seen once. Sequencing used PBMCs. The receptors were gathered from a woman between 18 and 29 years old in good health and CMV-seronegative.

The chain employs TRBV20-1 and TRBJ2-3, with a tentative D call TRBD1 (5 bases). The germline V gene encodes CDR1 DFQATT and CDR2 SNEGSKA (reference sequence). CDR3 length: 11 amino acids. With 5 bases removed from V and 7 bases from J, the gap between germline ends came to 10 bases. The CDR3 DNA reads as TGCAGTGCTCGTCCAGGGAATACGCAGTATTTT. Translating gives CSARPGNTQYF.

This chain uses TRBV5-1 with TRBJ2-1; the match to TRBD2 covers 10 bases. CDR1 is SGHRS and CDR2 is YFSETQ in the germline V gene. The ends lost 0 bases at V and 4 bases at J; junction bases unmatched: 1. This CDR3 comprises 15 residues. In DNA form, the CDR3 reads TGCGCCAGCAGCTTGGGGACTAGCGGATACAATGAGCAGTTCTTC. Its protein is CASSLGTSGYNEQFF.

The chain employs TRBV5-1 and TRBJ2-1; 8 positions agree with TRBD2. In germline, CDR1 is SGHRS, CDR2 YFSETQ. Germline trimming cut 2 bases from V and 8 bases from J; bases unmatched to any gene: 9. The CDR3 sequence is 15 residues long. CDR3 sequence (DNA): TGCGCCAGCAGCTTCACTAGCGGACGAAGGGATGAGCAGTTCTTC. This sequence encodes CASSFTSGRRDEQFF.

V and J are TRBV6-6 and TRBJ1-3; 9 bases match TRBD1. Germline-derived CDR1 and CDR2 are MNHNY and SVGAGI (reference sequence). With 6 bases clipped from V and 4 bases from J, the junction kept 1 base outside the gene matches. The CDR3 sequence is 13 residues long. The CDR3 loop reads CASRGQGGNTIYF. The CDR3 nucleotides read TGTGCCAGCAGGGGACAGGGAGGAAACACCATATATTTT.

CDR3 amino acids: CASSGGQGQYEQYF. The DNA for the CDR3 is TGTGCCAGCAGCGGGGGACAGGGGCAGTACGAGCAGTACTTC. V usage is TRBV9 and J usage is TRBJ2-7, with 10 bases matching TRBD1. The CDR3 is 14 residues long. The trim removed 3 bases at V and 4 bases at J, leaving 4 bases unmatched. In germline, CDR1 is SGDLS, CDR2 YYNGEE.

The V call is TRBV6-4, the J call TRBJ2-7; 10 nucleotides agree with TRBD1. Germline V gene data show CDR1 as MRHNA and CDR2 as SNTAGT. The ends lost 6 bases at V and 3 bases at J; junction bases unmatched: 2. The CDR3 covers 13 residues. The CDR3 here is CASSRDRGYEQYF. DNA for the CDR3: TGTGCCAGCAGCCGGGACAGGGGCTACGAGCAGTACTTC.

This clone was recorded once. The V gene is TRBV5-1, the J gene TRBJ1-2; TRBD1 is a possible D gene (5 bases). In germline, CDR1 is SGHRS, CDR2 YFSETQ. This CDR3 region has 15 residues. V lost 2 bases and J lost 0, with 11 bases in between. In DNA, the CDR3 is TGCGCCAGCAGCTTTCAGGGAATTACTAACTATGGCTACACCTTC. Translating it yields CASSFQGITNYGYTF. The full variable domain, rest sourced from reference TRBV5-1 and TRBJ1-2, is KAGVTQTPRYLIKTRGQQVTLSCSPISGHRSVSWYQQTPGQGLQFLFEYFSETQRNKGNFPGRFSGRQFSNSRSEMNVSTLELGDSALYLCASSFQGITNYGYTFGSGTRLTVV.

The V call is TRBV30, the J call TRBJ1-2; D is possibly TRBD1 (6 bases). V lost 1 base and J 4 bases, leaving 16 bases between the germline ends. Per germline, CDR1 GTSNPN and CDR2 SVGIG (reference sequence). The CDR3 has 15 amino acids. The CDR3 DNA sequence: TGTGCCTGGAGTGCCCCCACGAGGGGGATCTATGGCTACACCTTC. It is translated as CAWSAPTRGIYGYTF.

The chain uses TRBV28 and TRBJ1-5; D is ambiguous. V shed 8 bases and J shed 0 bases, with 5 bases lying between them. CDR1 and CDR2 from the germline V gene are MDHEN and SYDVKM. The CDR3 is 12 residues long. The CDR3 nucleotides read TGTGCCAGCCGAGATAGCAATCAGCCCCAGCATTTT. It is translated as CASRDSNQPQHF.

This sequence joins TRBV4-1 and TRBJ1-2; the match to TRBD1 covers 9 bases. CDR3 length: 15 residues. Germline assignment: CDR1 MGHRA and CDR2 YSYEKL. The junction had 6 bases not matched to a gene; V was cut back by 3 bases and J by 4 bases. CDR3 nucleotide sequence: TGCGCCAGCAGCCATGACAGGGGGGAAGGCTATGGCTACACCTTC. Its translation: CASSHDRGEGYGYTF.

The V gene is TRBV5-4, the J gene TRBJ2-1; D remains unclear. The CDR3 length is 15 residues. V was cut by 4 bases and J by 2 bases, with 13 bases left in between. Germline-derived CDR1 and CDR2 are SGHNT and YYREEE (reference sequence). This CDR3 is CASSVQNAPYNEQFF. DNA for the CDR3: TGTGCCAGCAGCGTGCAGAATGCCCCCTACAATGAGCAGTTCTTC.

J is TRBJ2-5 and V is TRBV10-2; 7 nucleotides agree with TRBD2. The germline gives CDR1 WSHSY, CDR2 SAAADI. CDR3 length: 15 residues. Germline trimming cut 8 bases from V and 4 bases from J; bases unmatched to any gene: 13. As DNA, the CDR3 is TGCGCCAGCGAGTCCGTGGGAGGGGAGGGAGAGACCCAGTACTTC. Amino acid sequence: CASESVGGEGETQYF.

The chain couples TRBV6-1 to TRBJ2-3; D perhaps matches TRBD2 (6 bases). The CDR3 totals 15 residues. CDR1 is MNHNS and CDR2 is SASEGT in the germline V gene. V gave up 4 bases and J gave up 2 bases, with 13 bases separating them. The CDR3 loop is CASSAGARDTDTQYF. In DNA, the CDR3 is TGTGCCAGCAGTGCGGGAGCAAGGGACACAGATACGCAGTATTTT.

This rearrangement joins TRBV6-1 to TRBJ2-3, with TRBD2 matching 8 bases. The CDR3 extends over 14 amino acids. CDR1 and CDR2 (germline): MNHNS, SASEGT. V lost 4 bases, J lost 6 bases, and 6 bases stayed unmatched. The CDR3 sequence: CASSVRGGPDTQYF. The CDR3 DNA sequence: TGTGCCAGCAGTGTACGGGGGGGCCCCGATACGCAGTATTTT.

Only one count was recorded for this clone. The J gene is TRBJ2-7, the V gene TRBV29-1; possibly TRBD1 for D (6 bases). CDR1 and CDR2 from the germline V gene are SQVTM and ANQGSEA. The CDR3 extends over 12 amino acids. V was clipped by 6 bases and J by 2 bases, with 11 bases between them. The CDR3 nucleotides are TGCAGCGTCACAGGGCCCCCCTACGAGCAGTACTTC. It yields the protein CSVTGPPYEQYF.

The chain recombines TRBV5-1 with TRBJ2-7, with 11 positions matching TRBD2. Unmatched junction bases numbered 10, after V lost 4 bases and J lost 7 bases. The CDR3 contains 15 residues. The germline V gene encodes CDR1 SGHRS and CDR2 YFSETQ. The chain's CDR3 is CASSDGTSGFWEQYF. The CDR3 coding sequence is TGCGCCAGCAGCGACGGGACTAGCGGATTTTGGGAGCAGTACTTC. Filled out from reference TRBV5-1 and TRBJ2-7, the complete variable domain reads KAGVTQTPRYLIKTRGQQVTLSCSPISGHRSVSWYQQTPGQGLQFLFEYFSETQRNKGNFPGRFSGRQFSNSRSEMNVSTLELGDSALYLCASSDGTSGFWEQYFGPGTRLTVT.

The genes are TRBV9 and TRBJ1-5, with 8 bases matching TRBD1. V gave up 4 bases and J gave up 8 bases; unmatched junction bases: 14. There are 16 residues in the CDR3. Germline CDR1 SGDLS, CDR2 YYNGEE. The CDR3 reads CASSPGGTGRREPQHF. For the CDR3, the DNA is TGTGCCAGCAGCCCAGGGGGCACTGGCAGGAGGGAGCCCCAGCATTTT.

The chain links TRBV7-8 to TRBJ2-7; the D gene is possibly TRBD1 (6 bases). The V end lost 4 bases, the J end lost 3 bases, and 13 bases lay between the germline ends. Germline lookup yields CDR1 SGHVS and CDR2 FQNEAQ. The CDR3 is made up of 14 amino acids. The CDR3 region is CASSSDSDFYEQYF. CDR3 nucleotides: TGTGCCAGCAGCTCGGACAGTGATTTCTACGAGCAGTACTTC.

With regard to this clone: One end of the junction does not line up with germline, which may come from a read error. Here the CDR3 DNA reads TGTGCCAGCAGCTTAGCGGGGGGGCAGCGGGGGCCCTACGGGCAGTACTTC. Residues: CASSLAGGQRGPYGQYF. This chain connects TRBV7-2 to TRBJ2-7, with 8 bases aligning to TRBD2. The CDR3 totals 17 residues. The germline V gene encodes CDR1 SGHTA and CDR2 FQGNSA.

This rearrangement joins TRBV4-1 to TRBJ2-3; TRBD1 might be the D (5 bases). This CDR3 is 15 amino acids long. Looked up from germline, CDR1 is MGHRA and CDR2 is YSYEKL. Trimming left V 0 bases short and J 0 bases short, with 7 bases between. CDR3 loop: CASSQEGRSTDTQYF. The CDR3 bases are TGCGCCAGCAGCCAAGAGGGGCGAAGCACAGATACGCAGTATTTT.

The CDR3 nucleotides read TGCAGCGTAGCGACAGGGGGTTCTTCTGGCTACACCTTC. Its translation: CSVATGGSSGYTF. The J gene is TRBJ1-2, the V gene TRBV29-1; 9 positions agree with TRBD1. This CDR3 region has 13 residues. Germline values: CDR1 SQVTM, CDR2 ANQGSEA. The V segment lost 6 bases and the J segment 7 bases; nucleotides outside the gene matches: 9.

This clone was detected once. The chain is built from TRBV19 and TRBJ1-2; 9 bases fit TRBD1. The germline gives CDR1 LNHDA, CDR2 SQIVND (reference sequence). The CDR3 is made up of 13 amino acids. The junction had 2 bases not matched to a gene; V was cut back by 5 bases and J by 4 bases. The CDR3 here is CASSAGQGYGYTF. CDR3 DNA sequence: TGTGCCAGTAGTGCGGGACAGGGCTATGGCTACACCTTC.

The V and J genes are TRBV6-5 and TRBJ1-2; TRBD1 agrees at 8 bases. Germline lookup yields CDR1 MNHEY and CDR2 SVGAGI. V gave up 2 bases and J gave up 5 bases; unmatched junction bases: 1. The CDR3 spans 13 residues. CDR3 sequence: CASSYRQGYGYTF. CDR3 DNA: TGTGCCAGCAGTTACCGACAGGGGTATGGCTACACCTTC.

This chain links TRBV7-9 with TRBJ1-5; D call uncertain. The CDR3 loop spans 11 amino acids. Looked up from germline, CDR1 is SEHNR and CDR2 is FQNEAQ (reference sequence). V was shortened by 1 base and J by 13 bases, with 8 bases between the two germline ends. The CDR3 is CASSLGSLQHF. The CDR3 DNA follows: TGTGCCAGCAGCTTAGGGAGTTTGCAGCATTTT. Based on the CDR3 plus reference TRBV7-9 and TRBJ1-5, the full variable domain is DTGVSQNPRHKITKRGQNVTFRCDPISEHNRLYWYRQTLGQGPEFLTYFQNEAQLEKSRLLSDRFSAERPKGSFSTLEIQRTEQGDSAMYLCASSLGSLQHFGDGTRLSIL.

The sample holds one count of this clone. The rearrangement links TRBV4-3 to TRBJ2-7; 11 bases are a match to TRBD2. The V gene end was trimmed by 1 base and the J gene end by 5 bases; junction bases not matched to a gene: 1. CDR1 LGHNA and CDR2 YSLEER come from the germline V gene. The CDR3 has 14 residues. The CDR3 sequence is CASSQGLAGNEQYF. DNA of the CDR3: TGCGCCAGCAGCCAAGGACTAGCGGGGAACGAGCAGTACTTC.

The chain couples TRBV7-8 to TRBJ1-2, with D uncertain. This CDR3 contains 12 residues. V was clipped by 5 bases and J by 9 bases, with 13 bases between them. The germline V gene encodes CDR1 SGHVS and CDR2 FQNEAQ. CDR3 region: CASSHRSDRYTF. The CDR3 coding sequence is TGTGCCAGCAGCCATCGGAGCGATCGCTACACCTTC.

This chain connects TRBV19 to TRBJ2-7, with 10 bases that match TRBD1. The germline gives CDR1 LNHDA, CDR2 SQIVND (reference sequence). J lost 2 bases, V lost 7 bases, and 8 bases had no gene match. CDR3 length: 15 residues. CDR3 nucleotide sequence: TGTGCCAGTACCTCTGGAGGACAGGGGGCCTACGAGCAGTACTTC. Translating gives CASTSGGQGAYEQYF.

CDR3 amino acids: CAISEGTGVGYTF. The DNA of the CDR3 is TGTGCCATCAGTGAGGGTACAGGGGTTGGCTACACCTTC. The chain combines TRBV10-3 with TRBJ1-2; 7 bases agree with TRBD1. V trimming: 2 bases; J trimming: 7 bases; junction bases outside the gene matches: 4. Per the germline V gene, CDR1 is ENHRY and CDR2 is SYGVKD. The CDR3 runs to 13 residues.

The CDR3: CASTENTEAFF. In DNA form, the CDR3 reads TGTGCCAGTACAGAGAACACTGAAGCTTTCTTT. The chain links TRBV19 to TRBJ1-1, with D unclear. Between the trimmed V and J ends, which lost 7 bases and 1 base, there was a span of 4 bases. The CDR3 spans 11 residues. Germline V lookup: CDR1 LNHDA, CDR2 SQIVND (reference sequence).

V and J are TRBV27 and TRBJ1-2, with D possibly TRBD1 on 5 matching bases. V was pared by 6 bases and J by 0 bases, with 14 bases between. The CDR3 extends over 15 amino acids. Germline V gives CDR1 MNHEY, CDR2 SMNVEV (reference sequence). In DNA, the CDR3 is TGTGCCAGCAGCCAGGGCCCTGTACCTAACTATGGCTACACCTTC. Translating it yields CASSQGPVPNYGYTF.